This is a list of T cell receptor beta chains from one sample in a study of cytomegalovirus exposure and HLA in healthy donors. Assay used: immunoSEQ multiplex PCR; TCRdb lists only in-frame clones, some missing. The sample lists roughly 180,000 clones, 60% to 85% seen once, with around 1.5% in the top ten. The specimen was PBMCs. These TCRs come from a man aged 18 to 30 in good health and CMV-seronegative. The CDR3 runs from the conserved cysteine through the conserved F or W. The D gene is left open where the match is weak. For some rows the clone size is stated as once, few or many, or as a class when expanded; others skip it.

. | TRBJ1-5 | TRBD1 | TRBV5-6 | CASSLGTGLSPQHF | TGTGCCAGCAGCTTGGGGACAGGATTGAGTCCCCAGCATTTT
once | TRBJ1-3 | . | TRBV6-5 | CASRSLGGEGNTIYF | TGTGCCAGCAGAAGCTTAGGAGGCGAAGGAAACACCATATATTTT
. | TRBJ2-7 | TRBD2 | TRBV9 | CASSVGAGGWYEQYF | TGTGCCAGCAGCGTAGGAGCGGGAGGGTGGTACGAGCAGTACTTC
. | TRBJ2-3 | TRBD2 | TRBV27 | CASRRGLAGAGSTDTQYF | TGTGCCAGCAGGCGGGGACTAGCGGGGGCGGGAAGCACAGATACGCAGTATTTT
few | TRBJ2-7 | TRBD1 | TRBV28 | CASSTGQGSYEQYF | TGTGCCAGCAGTACCGGACAGGGTTCCTACGAGCAGTACTTC
. | TRBJ1-5 | . | TRBV30 | CAWSVKGNQPQHF | TGTGCCTGGAGTGTAAAGGGGAATCAGCCCCAGCATTTT
. | TRBJ1-4 | TRBD1 | TRBV27 | CASSSRDRGRQANEKLFF | TGTGCCAGCAGTTCTCGGGACAGGGGGCGGCAAGCTAATGAAAAACTGTTTTTT
. | TRBJ1-1 | TRBD1 | TRBV2 | CASIERTGNTEAFF | TGTGCCAGCATCGAAAGGACAGGTAACACTGAAGCTTTCTTT
. | TRBJ2-1 | TRBD2 | TRBV11-2 | CASSPPMTSGRGYNEQFF | TGTGCCAGCAGCCCCCCAATGACTAGCGGGAGGGGGTACAATGAGCAGTTCTTC
. | TRBJ1-2 | . | TRBV4-2 | CASSHPEYYGYTF | TGTGCCAGCAGCCACCCCGAGTACTATGGCTACACCTTC
once | TRBJ2-1 | TRBD2 | TRBV10-3 | CAISPGTSGAYNEQFF | TGTGCCATCAGCCCCGGGACTAGCGGGGCCTACAATGAGCAGTTCTTC
few | TRBJ1-2 | . | TRBV6-1 | CASSEGETGGYTF | TGTGCCAGCAGTGAAGGAGAAACAGGTGGCTACACCTTC
once | TRBJ2-4 | TRBD2 | TRBV7-3 | CASSLVSGGAKNIQYF | TGTGCCAGCAGCTTAGTTAGCGGGGGGGCCAAAAACATTCAGTACTTC
. | TRBJ1-5 | TRBD1 | TRBV27 | CASSPLGRDRWPQPQHF | TGTGCCAGCAGTCCCTTAGGCCGGGACAGGTGGCCTCAGCCCCAGCATTTT
. | TRBJ2-3 | TRBD1 | TRBV7-6 | CASSPTVDRGMVDTQYF | TGTGCCAGCAGCCCCACCGTGGACAGGGGGATGGTGGATACGCAGTATTTT
. | TRBJ2-3 | TRBD2 | TRBV7-2 | CASSLRVAGGIVTDTQYF | TGTGCCAGCAGCTTAAGGGTAGCGGGGGGGATTGTCACAGATACGCAGTATTTT
few | TRBJ2-1 | TRBD2 | TRBV6-1 | CASSGRTSGRAYNEQFF | TGTGCCAGCAGTGGAAGGACTAGCGGGAGGGCCTACAATGAGCAGTTCTTC
. | TRBJ1-2 | . | TRBV30 | CAWSVTANYGYTF | TGTGCCTGGAGTGTAACTGCGAACTATGGCTACACCTTC
. | TRBJ2-5 | TRBD2 | TRBV14 | CASSLGLAGAQETQYF | TGTGCCAGCAGCCTGGGACTAGCGGGGGCCCAAGAGACCCAGTACTTC
. | TRBJ1-1 | . | TRBV7-9 | CSSSQLRGPAFF | TGTTCCAGCAGCCAGCTCAGGGGCCCAGCTTTCTTT
. | TRBJ1-1 | . | TRBV10-3 | CAIKQMTTSTEAFF | TGTGCCATCAAACAGATGACGACCAGCACTGAAGCTTTCTTT
. | TRBJ2-3 | TRBD2 | TRBV10-2 | CASSWTSGVTDTQYF | TGCGCCAGCAGTTGGACTAGCGGGGTCACAGATACGCAGTATTTT
. | TRBJ2-1 | TRBD2 | TRBV5-1 | CASSLGLAGARYNEQFF | TGCGCCAGCAGCTTGGGACTAGCGGGAGCTAGGTACAATGAGCAGTTCTTC
many | TRBJ1-5 | TRBD1 | TRBV6-1 | CASSWTGGFNQPQHF | TGTGCCAGCAGTTGGACAGGGGGGTTCAATCAGCCCCAGCATTTT
. | TRBJ1-3 | . | TRBV6-6 | CASSYSTDAGNTIYF | TGTGCCAGCAGTTACTCGACAGATGCTGGAAACACCATATATTTT
once | TRBJ2-1 | . | TRBV27 | CASSSAGTQIRHEQFF | TGTGCCAGCAGTTCCGCCGGGACACAAATCAGGCATGAGCAGTTCTTC
. | TRBJ2-3 | TRBD2 | TRBV5-1 | CASSYSGGAPDTQYF | TGCGCCAGCAGCTATAGCGGGGGGGCCCCAGATACGCAGTATTTT
. | TRBJ1-2 | TRBD1 | TRBV28 | CASSPGQGPSNYGYTF | TGTGCCAGCAGCCCGGGACAGGGGCCTTCTAACTATGGCTACACCTTC
. | TRBJ2-7 | TRBD2 | TRBV7-9 | CASSPLASGRAGNEQYF | TGTGCCAGCAGCCCCCTAGCGAGCGGGAGGGCCGGAAACGAGCAGTACTTC
. | TRBJ2-2 | . | TRBV5-4 | CASSMGAGQNTGELFF | TGTGCCAGCAGCATGGGAGCGGGCCAGAACACCGGGGAGCTGTTTTTT
. | TRBJ2-7 | . | TRBV28 | CASSGQLSYEQYF | TGTGCCAGCAGTGGACAGCTTTCCTACGAGCAGTACTTC
. | TRBJ2-3 | . | TRBV9 | CASSPRTGTDTQYF | TGTGCCAGCAGCCCCCGGACTGGCACAGATACGCAGTATTTT
. | TRBJ2-5 | . | TRBV18 | CASSPRGGQETQYF | TGTGCCAGCTCTCCAAGGGGCGGTCAAGAGACCCAGTACTTC
. | TRBJ1-2 | . | TRBV7-2 | CASSLISGTGEYGYTF | TGTGCCAGCAGCTTGATATCCGGGACGGGGGAATATGGCTACACCTTC
. | TRBJ2-5 | . | TRBV7-2 | CASSLHPGPQYF | TGTGCCAGCAGCCTGCACCCAGGGCCCCAGTACTTC
. | TRBJ2-5 | . | TRBV28 | CASSLGQTMGETQYF | TGTGCCAGCAGCCTCGGACAGACTATGGGGGAGACCCAGTACTTC
. | TRBJ1-6 | TRBD1 | TRBV19 | CASSIQSGTGASPLHF | TGTGCCAGTAGTATACAATCCGGGACAGGGGCTTCACCCCTCCACTTT
. | TRBJ1-4 | . | TRBV15 | CATSRNRVSAEKLFF | TGTGCCACCAGTAGAAACAGGGTCTCGGCGGAAAAACTGTTTTTT
once | TRBJ1-6 | . | TRBV25-1 | CASSEVYYNSPLHF | TGTGCCAGCAGTGAAGTTTACTATAATTCACCCCTCCACTTT
. | TRBJ1-5 | . | TRBV5-4 | CASSLGGGLGGNQPQHF | TGTGCCAGCAGCTTGGGAGGCGGATTAGGGGGCAATCAGCCCCAGCATTTT
once | TRBJ1-4 | . | TRBV6-5 | CASSYTGLGEKLFF | TGTGCCAGCAGCTATACAGGGTTGGGTGAAAAACTGTTTTTT
. | TRBJ2-5 | TRBD2 | TRBV5-6 | CASSRDRDYIHPETQYF | TGTGCCAGCAGCCGCGACCGGGACTACATCCACCCGGAGACCCAGTACTTC
. | TRBJ2-5 | . | TRBV28 | CASSLAGGETQYF | TGTGCCAGCAGTTTAGCGGGTGGCGAGACCCAGTACTTC
. | TRBJ2-7 | TRBD2 | TRBV6-1 | CASSAGTSTYEQYF | TGTGCCAGCAGTGCGGGGACTAGCACCTACGAGCAGTACTTC